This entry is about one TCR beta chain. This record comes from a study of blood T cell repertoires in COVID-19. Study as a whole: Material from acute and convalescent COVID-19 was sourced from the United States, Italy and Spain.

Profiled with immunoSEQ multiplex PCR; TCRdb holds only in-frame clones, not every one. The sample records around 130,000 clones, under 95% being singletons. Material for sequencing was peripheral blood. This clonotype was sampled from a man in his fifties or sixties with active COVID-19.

For the CDR3, the DNA is TGTGCCAGCAGCCGCGGGGGGCTTGAGACCCAGTACTTC. It yields the protein CASSRGGLETQYF. The chain uses TRBV3-1 (or the pseudogene TRBV3-2) and TRBJ2-5; 8 bases are shared with TRBD2. CDR3 length equals 13 residues. Germline CDR1 LGHDT, CDR2 YNNKEL (reference sequence). With V trimmed by 4 bases and J by 5 bases, 3 bases remained unmatched.